This TCR beta chain was captured in a study of cytomegalovirus exposure and HLA in healthy donors. Whole-study results and caveats: It was 150 to 200 TCR beta chains that were listed as cytomegalovirus-associated. What a later analysis showed was that several of the most significant clusters appeared linked to common viral pathogens.

Primers for the PCR totalled 60 Vbeta and 13 Jbeta. Clones were read by immunoSEQ multiplex PCR, and TCRdb kept only the in-frame ones, dropping some. The data hold 100,000 to 150,000 clones, with about 74% observed a single time. Comments on this clone: The antigen remains unidentified.

The junction had 1 base not matched to a gene; V was cut back by 0 bases and J by 8 bases. There are 14 residues in the CDR3. Germline V gene data show CDR1 as SGHNT and CDR2 as YENEEA. The origin of this receptor is a woman aged 45-65 years in good health and CMV-seropositive. This chain joins TRBV11-3 and TRBJ2-1, with 10 bases matching TRBD2. Material: PBMCs. CDR3 sequence reads: CASSLDLAGDEQFF. CDR3 sequence (DNA): TGTGCCAGCAGCTTAGACCTAGCGGGGGATGAGCAGTTCTTC.